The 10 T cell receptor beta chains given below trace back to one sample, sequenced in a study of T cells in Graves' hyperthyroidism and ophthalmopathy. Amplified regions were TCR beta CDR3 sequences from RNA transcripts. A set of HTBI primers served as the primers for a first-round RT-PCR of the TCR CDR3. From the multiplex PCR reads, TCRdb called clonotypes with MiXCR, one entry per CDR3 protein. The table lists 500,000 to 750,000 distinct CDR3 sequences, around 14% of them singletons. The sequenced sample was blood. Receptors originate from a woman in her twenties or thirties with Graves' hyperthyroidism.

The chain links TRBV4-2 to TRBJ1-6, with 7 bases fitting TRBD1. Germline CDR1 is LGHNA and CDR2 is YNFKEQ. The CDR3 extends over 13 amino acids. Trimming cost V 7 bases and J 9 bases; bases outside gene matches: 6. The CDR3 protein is CASKGQPSSPLHF. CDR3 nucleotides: TGTGCCAGCAAGGGACAGCCTAGTTCACCCCTCCACTTT.

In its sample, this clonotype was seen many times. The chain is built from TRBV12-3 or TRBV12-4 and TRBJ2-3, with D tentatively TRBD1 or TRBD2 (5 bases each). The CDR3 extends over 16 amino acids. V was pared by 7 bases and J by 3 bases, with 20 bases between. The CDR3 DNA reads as TGTGCCAGCACCCCCCCTGGGGACCCGGGTACAGATACGCAGTATTTT. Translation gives CASTPPGDPGTDTQYF.

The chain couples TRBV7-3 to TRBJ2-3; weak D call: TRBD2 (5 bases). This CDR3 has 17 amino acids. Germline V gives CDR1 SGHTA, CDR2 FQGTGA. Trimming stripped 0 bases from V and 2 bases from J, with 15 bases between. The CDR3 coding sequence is TGTGCCAGCAGCTTAACGGGAGCAGTTCTTTCCACAGATACGCAGTATTTT. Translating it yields CASSLTGAVLSTDTQYF.

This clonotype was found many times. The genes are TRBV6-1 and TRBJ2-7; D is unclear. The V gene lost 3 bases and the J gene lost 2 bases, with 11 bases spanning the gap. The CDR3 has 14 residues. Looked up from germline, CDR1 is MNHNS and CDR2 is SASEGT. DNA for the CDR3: TGTGCCAGCAGTGAGCCTTTTCTTACCTACGAGCAGTACTTC. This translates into CASSEPFLTYEQYF.

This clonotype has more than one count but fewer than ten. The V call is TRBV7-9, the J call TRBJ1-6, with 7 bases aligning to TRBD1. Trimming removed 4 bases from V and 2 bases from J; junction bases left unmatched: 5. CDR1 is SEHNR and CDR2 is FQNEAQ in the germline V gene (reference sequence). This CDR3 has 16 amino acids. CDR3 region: CASSYGQAAYNSPLHF. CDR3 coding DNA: TGTGCCAGCAGCTACGGACAGGCGGCCTATAATTCACCCCTCCACTTT.

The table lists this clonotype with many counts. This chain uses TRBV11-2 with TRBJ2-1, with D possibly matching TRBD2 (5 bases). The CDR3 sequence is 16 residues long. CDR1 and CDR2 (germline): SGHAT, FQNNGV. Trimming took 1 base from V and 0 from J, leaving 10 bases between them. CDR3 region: CASSLVGGYSYNEQFF. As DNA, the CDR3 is TGTGCCAGCAGCTTAGTAGGCGGGTACTCCTACAATGAGCAGTTCTTC.

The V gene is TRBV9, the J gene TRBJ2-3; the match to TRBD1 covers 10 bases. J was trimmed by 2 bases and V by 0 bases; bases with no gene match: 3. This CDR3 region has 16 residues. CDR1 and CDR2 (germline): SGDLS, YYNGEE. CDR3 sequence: CASSVVGTGATDTQYF. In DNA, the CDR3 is TGTGCCAGCAGCGTAGTTGGGACAGGGGCCACAGATACGCAGTATTTT.

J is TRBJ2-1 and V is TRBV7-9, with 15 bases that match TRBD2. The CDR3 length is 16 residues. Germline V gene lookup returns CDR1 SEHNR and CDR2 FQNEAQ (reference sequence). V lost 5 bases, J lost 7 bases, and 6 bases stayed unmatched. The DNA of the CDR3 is TGTGCCAGCAGCGCCTACGGACTAGCGGGAGGGAATGAGCAGTTCTTC. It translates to CASSAYGLAGGNEQFF.

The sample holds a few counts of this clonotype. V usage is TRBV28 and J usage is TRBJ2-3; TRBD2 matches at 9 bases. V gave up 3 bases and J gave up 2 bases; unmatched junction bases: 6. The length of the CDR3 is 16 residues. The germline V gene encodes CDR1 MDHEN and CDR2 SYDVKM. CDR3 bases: TGTGCCAGCAGTTTCCGGGGACTAGCAGTCACAGATACGCAGTATTTT. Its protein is CASSFRGLAVTDTQYF. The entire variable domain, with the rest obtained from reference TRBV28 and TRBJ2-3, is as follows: DVKVTQSSRYLVKRTGEKVFLECVQDMDHENMFWYRQDPGLGLRLIYFSYDVKMKEKGDIPEGYSVSREKKERFSLILESASTNQTSMYLCASSFRGLAVTDTQYFGPGTRLTVL.

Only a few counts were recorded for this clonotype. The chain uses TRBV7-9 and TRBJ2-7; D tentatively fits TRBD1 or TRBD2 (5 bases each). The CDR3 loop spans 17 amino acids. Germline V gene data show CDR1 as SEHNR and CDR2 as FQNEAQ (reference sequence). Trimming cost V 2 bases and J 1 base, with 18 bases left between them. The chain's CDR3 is CASSLNIWGTASYEQYF. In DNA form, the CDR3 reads TGTGCCAGCAGCTTAAATATCTGGGGGACCGCATCCTACGAGCAGTACTTC.